This T cell receptor beta chain was sequenced in a study of T cell responses to AZD1222 COVID-19 vaccine. Overall study findings and caveats: Among vaccine-associated CD4 TCRs, coverage spanned spike, with dominance at 160-218 and 743-854. White British people made up most donors, females outnumbered males, and clonal diversity was possibly underestimated. The study found Spike-specific TCR breadth and depth rose after two AZD1222 doses.

A word on this clone: The antigen remains unidentified.

TCRdb's table, derived via immunoSEQ multiplex PCR, lists solely in-frame clones and lacks some. The sample comprises approximately 50,000 clones, 86% of which are singletons, and roughly 7.2% rests with the top ten. The analysis combined second doses at about 4 or about 12 weeks. Trimming left V 3 bases short and J 3 bases short, with 11 bases between. The CDR3 sequence is 14 residues long. Germline CDR1 SGHRS, CDR2 YFSETQ. This specimen consisted of peripheral blood, obtained 28 days after the second AZD1222 dose. This rearrangement joins TRBV5-1 to TRBJ2-3, with no clear D. The clonotype was recovered from an adult who received the AZD1222 COVID-19 vaccine. CDR3 protein: CASSSYRETDTQYF. CDR3 DNA: TGCGCCAGCAGCTCCTATAGGGAAACAGATACGCAGTATTTT. Supplemented by reference TRBV5-1 and TRBJ2-3, the full variable domain reads KAGVTQTPRYLIKTRGQQVTLSCSPISGHRSVSWYQQTPGQGLQFLFEYFSETQRNKGNFPGRFSGRQFSNSRSEMNVSTLELGDSALYLCASSSYRETDTQYFGPGTRLTVL.